The sequence of this TCR beta chain was determined in a study of graft-versus-host responses after intestinal transplantation. Clones were read by immunoSEQ multiplex PCR, and TCRdb kept only the in-frame ones, dropping some. The sample includes just over 40,000 clones, 95% of them seen just once. Worth noting for this clone: What it recognizes is unknown.

The TCR sequence derives from a human donor who was the organ donor for an intestinal transplant. The specimen comprised unstimulated CD8+ T cells sorted from spleen or lymph node cells, sampled before transplant.

The CDR3 loop reads CANETGANTGELFF. DNA of the CDR3: TGTGCCAACGAGACAGGGGCGAACACCGGGGAGCTGTTTTTT. The chain employs TRBV7-3 and TRBJ2-2; 8 bases are a match to TRBD1. The junction had 4 bases not matched to a gene; V was cut back by 10 bases and J by 0 bases. CDR1 is SGHTA, CDR2 FQGTGA, per germline. This CDR3 region has 14 residues.